This T cell receptor (beta chain) appears in the sequencing data of a study of T cell responses to AZD1222 COVID-19 vaccine. Study-level findings and limits: Recipients of AZD1222 seropositive at baseline numbered only 6 or 7. White British donors predominated, females outnumbered males, and clonal diversity was possibly underestimated. The CD4 TCRs associated with vaccination extended across spike and predominated at 160-218 and 743-854. Spike-specific TCR breadth and depth grew following two AZD1222 doses.

Sequencing used immunoSEQ multiplex PCR; TCRdb keeps in-frame clones, though not all of them. Here the sample spans some 150,000 clones, about 88% being singletons. V was shortened by 6 bases and J by 5 bases, with 22 bases between the two germline ends. The germline CDR1 and CDR2 sequences are MNHEY and SVGEGT. CDR3 length: 17 amino acids. As concerns this clone: What it binds is not known.

This chain joins TRBV6-2 or TRBV6-3 and TRBJ2-2; D gene unclear. This clonotype was obtained from an adult who had recovered from COVID-19. The source material was peripheral blood, sampled after recovery from COVID-19. CDR3 DNA: TGTGCCAGCAGCCCTCTAACCCGCCAGCCGAGGACCGGGGAGCTGTTTTTT. The encoded protein is CASSPLTRQPRTGELFF.